The clone carrying this TCR beta chain has only a few counts. No antigen is known for it. This entry comes from a study of blood T cells in healthy people across ages. Overall study results and limits: Compared with aged donors, long-lived donors showed fewer expanded clones, suggesting selection.

V was trimmed by 0 bases and J by 4 bases, leaving 10 bases between them. Germline CDR1 reads SGHRS; CDR2 reads YFSETQ. CDR3 length: 14 amino acids. A second PCR, run for roughly 7 to 12 cycles, used a sample-barcoded 5' primer plus a J-beta primer mix. A single record per CDR3 protein comes from TCRdb applying MiXCR to the 5' RACE reads. Of about 640,000 distinct CDR3 sequences in the sample, roughly 58% were seen once. V and J are TRBV5-1 and TRBJ1-1; D gene ambiguous. The sequence derives from a man in his fifties or sixties in good health. The specimen sequenced was blood. CDR3 in amino acids: CASSLDGRGTEAFF. The CDR3 nucleotides are TGCGCCAGCAGCTTGGACGGGCGGGGCACTGAAGCTTTCTTT.